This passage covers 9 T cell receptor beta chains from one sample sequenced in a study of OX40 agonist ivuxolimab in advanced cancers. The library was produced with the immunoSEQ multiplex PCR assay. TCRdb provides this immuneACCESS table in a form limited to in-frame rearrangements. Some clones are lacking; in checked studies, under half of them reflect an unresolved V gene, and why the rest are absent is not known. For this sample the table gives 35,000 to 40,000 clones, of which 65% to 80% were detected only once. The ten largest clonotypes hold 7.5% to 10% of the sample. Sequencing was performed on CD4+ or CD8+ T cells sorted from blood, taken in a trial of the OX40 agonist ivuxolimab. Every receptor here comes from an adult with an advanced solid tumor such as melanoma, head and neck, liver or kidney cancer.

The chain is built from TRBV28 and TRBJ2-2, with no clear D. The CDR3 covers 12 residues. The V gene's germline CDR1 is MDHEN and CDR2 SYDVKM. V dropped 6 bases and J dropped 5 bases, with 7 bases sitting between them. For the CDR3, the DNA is TGTGCCAGCAGCCGGGTTACCGGGGAGCTGTTTTTT. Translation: CASSRVTGELFF.

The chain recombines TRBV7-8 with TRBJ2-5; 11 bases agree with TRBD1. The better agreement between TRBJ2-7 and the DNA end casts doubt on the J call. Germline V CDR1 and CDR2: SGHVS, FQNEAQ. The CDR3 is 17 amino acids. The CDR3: CASSLEPGQGVSYEQYF. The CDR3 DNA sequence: TGTGCCAGCAGCTTAGAGCCGGGACAGGGGGTCTCCTACGAGCAGTACTTC.

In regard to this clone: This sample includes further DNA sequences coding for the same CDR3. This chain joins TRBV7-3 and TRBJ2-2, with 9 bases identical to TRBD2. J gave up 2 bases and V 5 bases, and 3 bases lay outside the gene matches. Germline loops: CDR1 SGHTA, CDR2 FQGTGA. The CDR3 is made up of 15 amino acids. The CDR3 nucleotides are TGTGCCAGCAGCCTGACTAGCGGAAACACCGGGGAGCTGTTTTTT. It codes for CASSLTSGNTGELFF.

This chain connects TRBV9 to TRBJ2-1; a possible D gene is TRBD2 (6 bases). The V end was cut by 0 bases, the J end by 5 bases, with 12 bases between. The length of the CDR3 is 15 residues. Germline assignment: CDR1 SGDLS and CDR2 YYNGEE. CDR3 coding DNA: TGTGCCAGCAGCGTAGGACTAGTTGACAACAATGAGCAGTTCTTC. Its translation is CASSVGLVDNNEQFF.

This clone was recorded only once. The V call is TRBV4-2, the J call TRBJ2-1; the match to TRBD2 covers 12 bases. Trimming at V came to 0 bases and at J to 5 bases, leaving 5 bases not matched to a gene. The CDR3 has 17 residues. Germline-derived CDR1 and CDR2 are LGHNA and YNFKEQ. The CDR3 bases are TGTGCCAGCAGCCAAGATCGGACTAGCGGGGCGGACAATGAGCAGTTCTTC. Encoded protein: CASSQDRTSGADNEQFF.

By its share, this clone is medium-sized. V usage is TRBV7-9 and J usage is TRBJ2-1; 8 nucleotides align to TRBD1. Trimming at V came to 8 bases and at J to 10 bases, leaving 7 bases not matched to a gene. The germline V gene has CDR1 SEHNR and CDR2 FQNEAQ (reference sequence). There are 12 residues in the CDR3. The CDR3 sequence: CASGAGGVEQFF. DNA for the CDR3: TGTGCCAGCGGGGCAGGGGGCGTGGAGCAGTTCTTC.

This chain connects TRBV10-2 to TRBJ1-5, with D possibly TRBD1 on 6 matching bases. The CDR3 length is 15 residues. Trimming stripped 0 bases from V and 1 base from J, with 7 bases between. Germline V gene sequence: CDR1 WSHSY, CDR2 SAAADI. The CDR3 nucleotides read TGCGCCAGCAGTGAGTCAGGGGGAAGCAATCAGCCCCAGCATTTT. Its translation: CASSESGGSNQPQHF.

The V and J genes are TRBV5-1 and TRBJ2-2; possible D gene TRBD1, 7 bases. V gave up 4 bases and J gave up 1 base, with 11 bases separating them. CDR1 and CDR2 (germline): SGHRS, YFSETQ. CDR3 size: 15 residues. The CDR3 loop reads CASSMQGGNTGELFF. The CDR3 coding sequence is TGCGCCAGCAGCATGCAGGGGGGGAACACCGGGGAGCTGTTTTTT.

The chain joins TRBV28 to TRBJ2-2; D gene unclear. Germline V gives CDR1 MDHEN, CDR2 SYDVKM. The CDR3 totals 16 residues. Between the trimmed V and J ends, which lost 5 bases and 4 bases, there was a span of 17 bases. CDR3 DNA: TGTGCCAGCAGTGTCCCCATTCCCATGAGCACCGGGGAGCTGTTTTTT. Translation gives CASSVPIPMSTGELFF.